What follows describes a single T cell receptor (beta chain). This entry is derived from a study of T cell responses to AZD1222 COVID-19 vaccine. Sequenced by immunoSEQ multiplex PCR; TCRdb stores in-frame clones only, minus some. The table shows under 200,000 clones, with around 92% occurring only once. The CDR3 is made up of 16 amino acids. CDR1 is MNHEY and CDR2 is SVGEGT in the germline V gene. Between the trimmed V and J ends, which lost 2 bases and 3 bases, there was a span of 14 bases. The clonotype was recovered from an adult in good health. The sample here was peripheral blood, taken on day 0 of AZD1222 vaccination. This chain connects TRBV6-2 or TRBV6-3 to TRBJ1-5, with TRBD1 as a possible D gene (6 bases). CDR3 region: CASSYEGTPNNQPQHF. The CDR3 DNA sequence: TGTGCCAGCAGTTACGAGGGGACACCAAACAATCAGCCCCAGCATTTT.